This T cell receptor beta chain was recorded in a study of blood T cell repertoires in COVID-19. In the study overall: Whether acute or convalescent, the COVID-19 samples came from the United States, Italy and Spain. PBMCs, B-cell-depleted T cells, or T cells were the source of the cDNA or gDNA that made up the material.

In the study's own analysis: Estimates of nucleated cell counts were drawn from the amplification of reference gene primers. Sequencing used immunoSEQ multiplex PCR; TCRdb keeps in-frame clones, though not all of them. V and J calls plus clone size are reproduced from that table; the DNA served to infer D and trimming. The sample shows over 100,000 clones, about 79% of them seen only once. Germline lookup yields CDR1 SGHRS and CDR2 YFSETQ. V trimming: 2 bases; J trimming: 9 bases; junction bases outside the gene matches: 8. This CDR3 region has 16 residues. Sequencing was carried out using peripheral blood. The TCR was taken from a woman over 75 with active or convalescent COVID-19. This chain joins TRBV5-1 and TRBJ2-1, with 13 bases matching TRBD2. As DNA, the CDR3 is TGCGCCAGCAGCTTCGGTGGGACTAGCGGGATCGGTGAGCAGTTCTTC. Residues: CASSFGGTSGIGEQFF. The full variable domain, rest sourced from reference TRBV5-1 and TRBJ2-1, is KAGVTQTPRYLIKTRGQQVTLSCSPISGHRSVSWYQQTPGQGLQFLFEYFSETQRNKGNFPGRFSGRQFSNSRSEMNVSTLELGDSALYLCASSFGGTSGIGEQFFGPGTRLTVL.